This TCR beta chain was profiled in a study of blood T cell repertoires in COVID-19. Sequencing was performed with immunoSEQ multiplex PCR; in TCRdb, only in-frame clones are kept and a portion is missing. This table holds about 310,000 clones, about 91% found once. V lost 1 base and J lost 5, with 11 bases in between. Germline CDR1 reads PRHDT; CDR2 reads FYEKMQ (reference sequence). The CDR3 length is 14 residues. Specimen: PBMCs or T cells enriched from blood (not recorded which). V and J are TRBV13 and TRBJ2-5, with D possibly TRBD2 on 5 matching bases. The sequence derives from a woman in her thirties or forties who had recovered from COVID-19. CDR3 loop: CASSLEAGRETQYF. The CDR3 DNA is TGTGCCAGCAGCTTAGAGGCGGGTAGGGAGACCCAGTACTTC.